The T cell receptor beta chain under discussion was sequenced for a study of blood T cell repertoires in COVID-19. Study as a whole: The origin of the acute and convalescent COVID-19 samples was the United States, Italy and Spain.

Germline-derived CDR1 and CDR2 are KGHSH and LQKENI. The V end lost 3 bases, the J end lost 6 bases, and 14 bases lay between the germline ends. The CDR3 consists of 14 residues. The table came from immunoSEQ multiplex PCR; TCRdb's copy has only in-frame clones and leaves some out. The table lists over 120,000 clones, 60% to 80% of them singletons. In terms of age and location, participants ranged from roughly 18 to 90 years and lived in roughly 22 US areas. The V and J genes are TRBV18 and TRBJ1-2, with a weak D call TRBD1 (5 bases). The sample taken for sequencing was PBMCs or T cells enriched from blood (not recorded which). This receptor was taken from a woman between 45 and 65 years old who had recovered from COVID-19. The CDR3 bases are TGTGCCAGCTCACCCTCCGGCAGGGAGGATGGCTACACCTTC. Amino acid sequence: CASSPSGREDGYTF.